The next 24 T cell receptor beta chains were all read from a single sample in a study of T cells in localized non-small cell lung cancer. TCRdb keeps only in-frame clones here, not all; method: immunoSEQ multiplex PCR. This repertoire shows around 130,000 clones, 89% found once; its top ten account for 1.7%. Sequencing was performed on peripheral blood, taken before any cancer treatment. Receptors were obtained from a female donor of 60 years or more with stage I lung adenocarcinoma.

The chain recombines TRBV5-1 with TRBJ2-3; a possible D gene is TRBD1 (5 bases). The CDR3 has 16 residues. Trimming shortened V by 0 bases and J by 5 bases, and 16 bases separated the two germline ends. In germline, CDR1 is SGHRS, CDR2 YFSETQ. CDR3 loop: CASSLEGDDRVDTQYF. The CDR3 DNA follows: TGCGCCAGCAGCTTGGAGGGTGACGACAGAGTAGATACGCAGTATTTT.

In this sample, this clone turned up once. J is TRBJ2-2 and V is TRBV5-4; 11 positions match TRBD1. Germline V gene sequence: CDR1 SGHNT, CDR2 YYREEE (reference sequence). The V segment lost 4 bases and the J segment 3 bases; nucleotides outside the gene matches: 5. This CDR3 has 16 residues. The CDR3 DNA reads as TGTGCCAGCAGCCCGGGACAGGGGGGGGACACCGGGGAGCTGTTTTTT. It specifies CASSPGQGGDTGELFF.

This rearrangement joins TRBV7-9 to TRBJ2-3; TRBD1 agrees at 7 bases. CDR3 length: 16 amino acids. The trim removed 6 bases at V and 2 bases at J, leaving 11 bases unmatched. CDR1 is SEHNR and CDR2 is FQNEAQ in the germline V gene (reference sequence). CDR3 sequence (DNA): TGTGCCAGCAGACTTATACAGGGGCTGGTCACAGATACGCAGTATTTT. It codes for CASRLIQGLVTDTQYF. Full variable domain (remainder filled in from reference TRBV7-9 and TRBJ2-3): DTGVSQNPRHKITKRGQNVTFRCDPISEHNRLYWYRQTLGQGPEFLTYFQNEAQLEKSRLLSDRFSAERPKGSFSTLEIQRTEQGDSAMYLCASRLIQGLVTDTQYFGPGTRLTVL.

The chain is built from TRBV4-1 and TRBJ2-3; no clear D gene. Germline V gene lookup returns CDR1 MGHRA and CDR2 YSYEKL. The ends were cut back, 4 bases at V and 0 bases at J, with 8 bases in the middle. CDR3 length: 14 amino acids. In DNA, the CDR3 is TGCGCCAGCAGCCGTTCTTCCAGCACAGATACGCAGTATTTT. Its protein product is CASSRSSSTDTQYF.

Worth noting for this clone: Other nucleotide sequences from this sample produce the same CDR3. V is TRBV6-5 and J is TRBJ2-7; the D is unclear. V was pared by 0 bases and J by 2 bases, with 8 bases between. This CDR3 spans 14 amino acids. Germline loops: CDR1 MNHEY, CDR2 SVGAGI. CDR3 protein: CASSYSSGTYEQYF. CDR3 DNA sequence: TGTGCCAGCAGTTACTCTTCGGGTACCTACGAGCAGTACTTC.

This clone was seen a single time. The chain recombines TRBV4-1 with TRBJ1-1; no reliable D call. The CDR3 consists of 15 residues. Germline lookup yields CDR1 MGHRA and CDR2 YSYEKL. V was shortened by 0 bases and J by 9 bases, with 17 bases between the two germline ends. CDR3 residues: CASSQERTVRVQAFF. CDR3 sequence (DNA): TGCGCCAGCAGCCAAGAAAGGACCGTACGGGTACAAGCTTTCTTT.

The gene calls are TRBV2 and TRBJ2-1; the match to TRBD2 covers 11 bases. V lost 7 bases, J lost 3 bases, and 5 bases stayed unmatched. The CDR3 loop spans 15 amino acids. Germline assignment: CDR1 SNHLY and CDR2 FYNNEI. The CDR3 DNA reads as TGTGCCAGCACTCGGACTAGCGGGTACTACAATGAGCAGTTCTTC. Translated, it gives CASTRTSGYYNEQFF.

The chain joins TRBV19 to TRBJ1-5; TRBD1 matches at 8 bases. Germline CDR1 LNHDA, CDR2 SQIVND (reference sequence). CDR3 length equals 16 residues. V lost 2 bases and J lost 7; bases outside the gene matches: 10. DNA of the CDR3: TGTGCCAGTAGTATAATAGGTGACAGGGGAGGGCAGCCCCAGCATTTT. It encodes CASSIIGDRGGQPQHF.

The CDR3 protein is CASKEFLGEQYF. The CDR3 DNA reads TGTGCCAGCAAGGAGTTTCTAGGCGAGCAGTACTTC. J is TRBJ2-7 and V is TRBV2; D gene uncertain. Germline V gives CDR1 SNHLY, CDR2 FYNNEI. The CDR3 runs to 12 residues. With 7 bases removed from V and 6 bases from J, the gap between germline ends came to 13 bases.

Here the CDR3 reads CASSGSGRAYNEQFF. The CDR3, as DNA: TGTGCCAGCAGTGGGTCCGGGCGGGCTTACAATGAGCAGTTCTTC. The V gene is TRBV6-1, the J gene TRBJ2-1; D possibly corresponds to TRBD2 (5 bases). V lost 4 bases and J lost 4, with 14 bases in between. The CDR3 runs to 15 residues. Looked up from germline, CDR1 is MNHNS and CDR2 is SASEGT.

This chain connects TRBV7-2 to TRBJ2-2; no clear D. This CDR3 region has 14 residues. The V end was cut by 1 base, the J end by 4 bases, with 7 bases between. Germline CDR1 and CDR2: SGHTA and FQGNSA. The CDR3 is CASSLGSTTGELFF. CDR3 in DNA: TGTGCCAGCAGCTTAGGATCTACCACCGGGGAGCTGTTTTTT.

This chain uses TRBV11-2 with TRBJ2-7; 7 bases are a match to TRBD2. The CDR3 runs 14 residues. The germline CDR1 and CDR2 sequences are SGHAT and FQNNGV. V lost 5 bases to trimming and J lost 4 bases; unmatched junction nucleotides: 8. The CDR3 protein is CASSPSGIGYEQYF. CDR3 nucleotide sequence: TGTGCCAGCAGCCCCAGCGGGATTGGGTACGAGCAGTACTTC.

The rearrangement uses TRBV5-4 and TRBJ2-3; D gene ambiguous. The CDR3 sequence is 15 residues long. V dropped 4 bases and J dropped 6 bases, with 18 bases sitting between them. Germline lookup yields CDR1 SGHNT and CDR2 YYREEE (reference sequence). As DNA, the CDR3 is TGTGCCAGCAGCCACTTTTTTAAGGGCCGGGATACGCAGTATTTT. Translating gives CASSHFFKGRDTQYF.

The rearrangement links TRBV5-1 to TRBJ2-7, with D unclear. This CDR3 is 15 amino acids long. V was cut by 5 bases and J by 2 bases, with 17 bases left in between. CDR1 is SGHRS, CDR2 YFSETQ, per germline. CDR3 in amino acids: CASSSVDPQTYEQYF. For the CDR3, the DNA is TGCGCCAGCAGTTCAGTCGACCCCCAAACCTACGAGCAGTACTTC.

The V gene is TRBV19, the J gene TRBJ2-7; 7 bases agree with TRBD1. Germline CDR1 and CDR2: LNHDA and SQIVND (reference sequence). The CDR3 is 14 amino acids. V shed 7 bases, J shed 2 bases, and the junction held 8 bases outside the gene matches. The CDR3 loop reads CASTATGITYEQYF. As DNA, the CDR3 is TGTGCCAGTACCGCGACAGGGATTACCTACGAGCAGTACTTC.

The V call is TRBV5-6, the J call TRBJ2-3; no reliable D call. This CDR3 region has 17 residues. The V and J ends lost 4 bases and 1 base respectively, with 19 bases between them. Germline V gene data show CDR1 as SGHDT and CDR2 as YYEEEE. The CDR3 bases are TGTGCCAGCAGCCTCGCTTCCTGGGGTCGGGGCACAGATACGCAGTATTTT. Amino acid sequence: CASSLASWGRGTDTQYF.

This chain uses TRBV5-5 with TRBJ2-1; maybe TRBD2 (6 bases). The CDR3 has 15 residues. V gave up 6 bases and J gave up 9 bases, with 22 bases separating them. Germline V gene lookup returns CDR1 SGHKS and CDR2 YYEKEE (reference sequence). The CDR3 protein is CASNLLAGGPGEQFF. As DNA, the CDR3 is TGTGCCAGCAACCTACTAGCAGGAGGGCCCGGTGAGCAGTTCTTC.

This sequence joins TRBV15 and TRBJ1-1, with a possible D match to TRBD1 (5 bases). The V and J ends lost 0 bases and 5 bases respectively, with 7 bases between them. CDR3 length equals 13 residues. Germline lookup yields CDR1 LNHNV and CDR2 YYDKDF (reference sequence). CDR3 sequence reads: CATSRDRGTEAFF. CDR3 DNA sequence: TGTGCCACCAGCAGAGATCGGGGGACTGAAGCTTTCTTT.

This clone came up a few times. The chain links TRBV7-9 to TRBJ1-4; unclear D gene. Germline V CDR1 and CDR2: SEHNR, FQNEAQ (reference sequence). V lost 5 bases, J lost 7 bases, and 14 bases lay in between. The CDR3 is 14 amino acids. The CDR3 reads CASSRQRFGEKLFF. The DNA for the CDR3 is TGTGCCAGCAGCCGTCAGAGGTTCGGTGAAAAACTGTTTTTT.

The rearrangement uses TRBV4-1 and TRBJ2-7; 8 bases line up with TRBD2. V gave up 0 bases and J gave up 3 bases; unmatched junction bases: 7. The V gene's germline CDR1 is MGHRA and CDR2 YSYEKL. The CDR3 totals 16 residues. The CDR3 region is CASSQERSGTSYEQYF. The CDR3 bases are TGCGCCAGCAGCCAAGAACGTAGCGGGACAAGCTACGAGCAGTACTTC.

J is TRBJ2-5 and V is TRBV7-2; 8 nucleotides align to TRBD2. Germline V gene lookup returns CDR1 SGHTA and CDR2 FQGNSA. The CDR3 is made up of 16 amino acids. The V and J ends lost 8 bases and 2 bases, in that order; junction bases with no gene match: 13. DNA for the CDR3: TGTGCCAGCTCACTAAGCGGGAGTATGGGACAAGAGACCCAGTACTTC. It translates to CASSLSGSMGQETQYF.

There are a few counts of this clone. The chain is built from TRBV19 and TRBJ1-2; the D is unclear. Germline V gives CDR1 LNHDA, CDR2 SQIVND (reference sequence). With 5 bases removed from V and 0 bases from J, the gap between germline ends came to 10 bases. The CDR3 is 14 amino acids. The DNA of the CDR3 is TGTGCCAGTAGTGCACAGCTATCTAACTATGGCTACACCTTC. It codes for CASSAQLSNYGYTF.

The chain couples TRBV15 to TRBJ1-5; TRBD1 agrees at 7 bases. The CDR3 runs 14 residues. Per the germline V gene, CDR1 is LNHNV and CDR2 is YYDKDF (reference sequence). Trimming removed 8 bases from V and 6 bases from J; junction bases left unmatched: 10. CDR3 sequence reads: CATGTRQGGQPQHF. In DNA form, the CDR3 reads TGTGCCACCGGGACTCGACAGGGCGGTCAGCCCCAGCATTTT.

The chain couples TRBV19 to TRBJ2-3; D gene unclear. Germline V gene data show CDR1 as LNHDA and CDR2 as SQIVND (reference sequence). Trimming left V 4 bases short and J 4 bases short, with 12 bases between. The CDR3 consists of 14 residues. CDR3 in DNA: TGTGCCAGTAGTAAAGTTCTGGTTTCAGATACGCAGTATTTT. Protein product: CASSKVLVSDTQYF.